Reported below is one TCR beta chain. These data are taken from a study of cytomegalovirus exposure and HLA in healthy donors. J gave up 3 bases and V 11 bases, and 13 bases lay outside the gene matches. The CDR3 has 14 residues. Amplification used 60 Vbeta primers and 13 Jbeta primers. Clones were sequenced by immunoSEQ multiplex PCR, and TCRdb holds only the in-frame ones, with some missing. The table shows 45,000 to 55,000 clones, with around three quarters occurring only once. The sample comprised PBMCs. This TCR came from a man aged 30-40 years in good health and CMV-seropositive. The V and J genes are TRBV6-7 and TRBJ2-7; 7 bases fit TRBD1. TRBV6-7 counts as an open reading frame of uncertain function. Here the CDR3 reads CAFFGVTGFYEQYF. The CDR3 nucleotides are TGTGCCTTCTTCGGCGTGACAGGGTTCTACGAGCAGTACTTC.